Reported below is one T cell receptor (beta chain). No antigen is known for it. The PCR used 60 Vbeta and 13 Jbeta primers. Profiled with immunoSEQ multiplex PCR; TCRdb holds only in-frame clones, not every one. The sample lists about 130,000 clones, roughly 80% occurring once. The sample originates from a study of cytomegalovirus exposure and HLA in healthy donors. Regarding the study as a whole: Per a later analysis, HLA-associated TCR beta chains showed more clonal expansion than other, equally common TCR beta chains.

The CDR3 extends over 14 amino acids. Trimming pared 3 bases from V and 7 bases from J, leaving 10 bases between. Germline CDR1 MNHNY, CDR2 SVGAGI (reference sequence). The rearrangement links TRBV6-6 to TRBJ1-6, with D perhaps matching TRBD1 (5 bases). The source material was PBMCs. This TCR was sampled from a woman in her 40s in good health and CMV-seronegative. The CDR3 DNA reads as TGTGCCAGCAGTTATGACAGTGTGAATTCACCCCTCCACTTT. It encodes CASSYDSVNSPLHF.